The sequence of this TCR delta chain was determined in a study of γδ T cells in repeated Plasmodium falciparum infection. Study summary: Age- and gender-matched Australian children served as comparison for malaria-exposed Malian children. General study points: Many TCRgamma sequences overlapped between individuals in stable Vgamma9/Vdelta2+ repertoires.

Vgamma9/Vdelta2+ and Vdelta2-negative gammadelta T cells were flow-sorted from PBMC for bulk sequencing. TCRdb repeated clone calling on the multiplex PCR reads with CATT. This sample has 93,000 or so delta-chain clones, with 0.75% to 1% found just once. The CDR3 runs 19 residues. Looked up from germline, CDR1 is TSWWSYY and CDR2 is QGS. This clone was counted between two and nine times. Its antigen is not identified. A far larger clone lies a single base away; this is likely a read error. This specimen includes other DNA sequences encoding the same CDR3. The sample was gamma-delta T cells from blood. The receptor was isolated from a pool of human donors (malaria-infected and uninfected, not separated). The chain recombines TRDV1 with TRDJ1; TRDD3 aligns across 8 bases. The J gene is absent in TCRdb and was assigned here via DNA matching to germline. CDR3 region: CALGELSYQGDSYTDKLIF. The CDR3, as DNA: TGTGCTCTCGGGGAACTATCCTACCAGGGGGATAGCTACACCGATAAACTCATCTTT.